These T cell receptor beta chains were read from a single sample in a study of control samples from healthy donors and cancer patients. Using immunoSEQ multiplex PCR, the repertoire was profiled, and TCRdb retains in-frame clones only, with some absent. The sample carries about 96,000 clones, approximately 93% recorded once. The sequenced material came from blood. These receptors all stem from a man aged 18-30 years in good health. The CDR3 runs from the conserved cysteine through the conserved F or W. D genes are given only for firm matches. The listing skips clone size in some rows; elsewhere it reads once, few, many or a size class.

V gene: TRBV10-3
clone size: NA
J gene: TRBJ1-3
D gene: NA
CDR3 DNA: TGTGCCATCAGCTCTCGAGGCACCATATATTTT
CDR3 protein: CAISSRGTIYF

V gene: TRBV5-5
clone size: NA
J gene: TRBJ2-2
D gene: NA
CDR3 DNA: TGTGCCAGCAGCGGAACAACTACCGGGGAGCTGTTTTTT
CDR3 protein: CASSGTTTGELFF

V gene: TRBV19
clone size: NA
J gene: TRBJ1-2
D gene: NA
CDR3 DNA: TGTGCCAGTAGTATATCCGGCAGGCGTTATGGCTACACCTTC
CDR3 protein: CASSISGRRYGYTF

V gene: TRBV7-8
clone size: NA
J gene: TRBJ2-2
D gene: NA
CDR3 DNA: TGTGCCAGCAGCCCTAGAGGCGCGGGCACCGGGGAGCTGTTTTTT
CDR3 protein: CASSPRGAGTGELFF

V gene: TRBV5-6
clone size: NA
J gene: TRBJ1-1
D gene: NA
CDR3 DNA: TGTGCCAGCAGCTTGTGGTCCAGGGTGACGCTTGGGGGCACTGAAGCTTTCTTT
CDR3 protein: CASSLWSRVTLGGTEAFF

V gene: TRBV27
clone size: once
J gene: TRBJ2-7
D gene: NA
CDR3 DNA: TGTGCCAGCAGTTGGGACGGCGAAGGTTACGAGCAGTACTTC
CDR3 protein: CASSWDGEGYEQYF

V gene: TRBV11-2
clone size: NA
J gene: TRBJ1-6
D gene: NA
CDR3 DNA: TGTGCCAGCAGCCCAAGACAGCCGGGGAATTCACCCCTCCACTTT
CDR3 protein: CASSPRQPGNSPLHF

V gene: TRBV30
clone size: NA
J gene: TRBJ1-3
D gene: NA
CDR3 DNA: TGTGCCTGGAGTGTACGGGGCCTCGTCGTGGCTGGAAACACCATATATTTT
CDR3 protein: CAWSVRGLVVAGNTIYF

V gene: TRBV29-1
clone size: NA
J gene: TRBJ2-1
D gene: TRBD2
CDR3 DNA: TGCAGCGTTAAGACCGGCCTAGCGGATTACAATGAGCAGTTCTTC
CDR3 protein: CSVKTGLADYNEQFF

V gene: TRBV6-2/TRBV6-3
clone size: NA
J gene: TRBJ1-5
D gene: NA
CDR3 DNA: TGTGCCAGCAGTTATTCAGTTGATCAGCCCCAGCATTTT
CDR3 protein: CASSYSVDQPQHF

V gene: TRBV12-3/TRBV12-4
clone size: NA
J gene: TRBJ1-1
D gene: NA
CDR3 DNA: TGTGCCAGCACCCTTAGGGGGGACACTGAAGCTTTCTTT
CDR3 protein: CASTLRGDTEAFF

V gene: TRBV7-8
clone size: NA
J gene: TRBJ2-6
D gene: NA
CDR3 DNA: TGTGCCAGCAGCTCCGACAGTAGCTCTGGGGCCAACGTCCTGACTTTC
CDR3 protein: CASSSDSSSGANVLTF

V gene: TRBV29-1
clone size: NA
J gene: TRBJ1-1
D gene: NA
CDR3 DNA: TGCAGCGTTGAGCCGGGGATGAACACTGAAGCTTTCTTT
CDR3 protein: CSVEPGMNTEAFF

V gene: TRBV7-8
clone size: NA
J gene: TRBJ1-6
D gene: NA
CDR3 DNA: TGTGCCAGCAGCTACGGACGGAATGACTATAATTCACCCCTCCACTTT
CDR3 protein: CASSYGRNDYNSPLHF

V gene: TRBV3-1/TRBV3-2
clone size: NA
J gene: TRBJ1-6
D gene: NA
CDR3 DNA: TGTGCCAGCAGCCAAGGGGCGGGCTCCTATAATTCACCCCTCCACTTT
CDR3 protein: CASSQGAGSYNSPLHF

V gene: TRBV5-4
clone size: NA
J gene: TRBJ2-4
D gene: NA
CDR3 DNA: TGTGCCAGCAGCTTTCCGGCTAGCGAGGCCAAAAACATTCAGTACTTC
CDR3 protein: CASSFPASEAKNIQYF

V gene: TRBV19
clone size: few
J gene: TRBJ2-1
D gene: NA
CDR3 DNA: TGTGCCAGTAGGACCGGGACGATAGGCTACAATGAGCAGTTCTTC
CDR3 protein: CASRTGTIGYNEQFF

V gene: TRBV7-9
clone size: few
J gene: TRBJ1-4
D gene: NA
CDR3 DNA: TGTGCCAGCAGCTTAAGCAGGGGCGGTGAAAAACTGTTTTTT
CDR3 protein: CASSLSRGGEKLFF

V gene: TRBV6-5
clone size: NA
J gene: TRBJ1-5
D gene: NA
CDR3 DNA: TGTGCCAGCAGTATTGGGAATCAGCCCCAGCATTTT
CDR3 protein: CASSIGNQPQHF

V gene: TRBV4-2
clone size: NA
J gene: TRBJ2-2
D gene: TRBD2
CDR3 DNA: TGTGCCAGCAGCCAAGGGACTAGCGGGGGGGAGAACACCGGGGAGCTGTTTTTT
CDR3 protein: CASSQGTSGGENTGELFF

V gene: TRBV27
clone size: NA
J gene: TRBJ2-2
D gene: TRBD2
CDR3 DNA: TGTGCCAGCAGTCCCCTAGCGGGGGGGCCCGGCACCGGGGAGCTGTTTTTT
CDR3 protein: CASSPLAGGPGTGELFF

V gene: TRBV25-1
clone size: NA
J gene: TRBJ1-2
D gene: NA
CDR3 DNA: TGTGCCAGCAGTGTCCGGGACAACTTTAACTATGGCTACACCTTC
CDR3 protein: CASSVRDNFNYGYTF

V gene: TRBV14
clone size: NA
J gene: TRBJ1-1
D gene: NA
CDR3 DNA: TGTGCCAGCAGCCAAGTTTCTGAAGCTTTCTTT
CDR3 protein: CASSQVSEAFF

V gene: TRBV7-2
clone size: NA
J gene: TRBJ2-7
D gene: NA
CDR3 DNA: TGTGCCAGCAGCTTAGATTCTGACGAGCAGTACTTC
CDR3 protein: CASSLDSDEQYF

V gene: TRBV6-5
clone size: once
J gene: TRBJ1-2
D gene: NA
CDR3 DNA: TGTGCCAGCAGTTACCAGGGTTTTGATGGCTACACCTTC
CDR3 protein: CASSYQGFDGYTF

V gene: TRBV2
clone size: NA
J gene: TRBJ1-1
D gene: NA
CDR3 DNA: TGTGCCAGCAAGGCGACAGTTGAAGCTTTCTTT
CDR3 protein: CASKATVEAFF

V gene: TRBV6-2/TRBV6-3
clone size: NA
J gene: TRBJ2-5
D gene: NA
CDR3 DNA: TGTGCCAGCAGTTACCTCCAGGGCGTTAGGGAGACCCAGTACTTC
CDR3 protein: CASSYLQGVRETQYF

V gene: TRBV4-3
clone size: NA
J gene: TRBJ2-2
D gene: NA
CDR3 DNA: TGCGCCAGCAGCCAAGATTTTTCAACAGGGCGGACCGGGGAGCTGTTTTTT
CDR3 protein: CASSQDFSTGRTGELFF

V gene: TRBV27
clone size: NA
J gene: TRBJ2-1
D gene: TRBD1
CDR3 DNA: TGTGCCAGCAGTTTAGGGCAGGGGGCGGGTGGTGAGCAGTTCTTC
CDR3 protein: CASSLGQGAGGEQFF

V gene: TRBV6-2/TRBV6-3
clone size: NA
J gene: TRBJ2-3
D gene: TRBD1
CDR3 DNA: TGTGCCAGCAGTCGCCGGACAGGGGGCTTGGATACGCAGTATTTT
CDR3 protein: CASSRRTGGLDTQYF

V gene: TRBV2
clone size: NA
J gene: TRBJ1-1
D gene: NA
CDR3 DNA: TGTGCCAGCCGAAGTACAGGGCGGGAAGCAGAAGCTTTCTTT
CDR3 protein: CASRSTGREAEAFF

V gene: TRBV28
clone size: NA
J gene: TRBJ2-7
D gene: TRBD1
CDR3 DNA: TGTGCCAGCAGCCTGACAGGGAACAACTACGAGCAGTACTTC
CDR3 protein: CASSLTGNNYEQYF

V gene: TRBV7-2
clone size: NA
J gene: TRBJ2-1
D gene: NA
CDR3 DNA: TGTGCCAGCAGACCCGACTTATACTACAATGAGCAGTTCTTC
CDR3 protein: CASRPDLYYNEQFF

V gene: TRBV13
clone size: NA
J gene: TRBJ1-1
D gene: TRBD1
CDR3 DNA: TGTGCCAGCAGCTTCCGTAGGGACAGCTTTTGG
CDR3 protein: CASSFRRDSFW

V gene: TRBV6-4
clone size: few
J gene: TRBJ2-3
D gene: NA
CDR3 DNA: TGTGCCAGCAGTGACAGGGCAGGTGGCACAGATACGCAGTATTTT
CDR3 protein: CASSDRAGGTDTQYF

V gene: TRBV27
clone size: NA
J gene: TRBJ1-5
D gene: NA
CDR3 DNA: TGTGCCAGCAGTTTCGCGGGGGCGGATCAGCCCCAGCATTTT
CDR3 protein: CASSFAGADQPQHF

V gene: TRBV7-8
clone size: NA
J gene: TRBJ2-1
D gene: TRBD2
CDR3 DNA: TGTGCCAGCAGCCCCCCTCTCGGCGGGACTACGGTAGAGCAGTTCTTC
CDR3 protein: CASSPPLGGTTVEQFF

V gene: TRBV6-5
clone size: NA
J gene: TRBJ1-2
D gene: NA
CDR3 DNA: TGTGCCAGCACCCCAACCGGGATCTATGGCTACACCTTC
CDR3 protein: CASTPTGIYGYTF

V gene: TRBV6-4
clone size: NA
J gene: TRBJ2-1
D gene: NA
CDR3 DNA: TGTGCCAGCAGTGACTCAACTAGGGGGAATGAGCAGTTCTTC
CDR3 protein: CASSDSTRGNEQFF

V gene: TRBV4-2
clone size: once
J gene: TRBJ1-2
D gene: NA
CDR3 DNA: TGTGCCAGCAGCCCTCAAATAGGGAAGGACTATGGCTACACCTTC
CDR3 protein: CASSPQIGKDYGYTF

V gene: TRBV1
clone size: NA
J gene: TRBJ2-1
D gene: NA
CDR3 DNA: TGCACCAGCAGCCAAGATAGGGGGCTCTCCTACAATGAGCAGTTCTTC
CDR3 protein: CTSSQDRGLSYNEQFF

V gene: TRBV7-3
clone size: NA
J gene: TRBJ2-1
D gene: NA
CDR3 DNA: TGTGCCAGCAGCTTAAAGGGGGGACCTCAGCAGTTCTTC
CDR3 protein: CASSLKGGPQQFF

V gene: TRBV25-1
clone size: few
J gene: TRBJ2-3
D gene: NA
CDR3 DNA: TGTGCCAGCGCACCTAGCACAGATACGCAGTATTTT
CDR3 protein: CASAPSTDTQYF

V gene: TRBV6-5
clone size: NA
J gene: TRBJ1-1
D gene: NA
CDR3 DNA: TGTGCCAGCAGTTTCTCGGGCGGGGACACTGAAGCTTTCTTT
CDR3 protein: CASSFSGGDTEAFF

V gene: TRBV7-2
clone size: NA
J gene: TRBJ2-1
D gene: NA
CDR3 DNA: TGTGCCAGCGGATTCTACAATGAGCAGTTCTTC
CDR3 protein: CASGFYNEQFF

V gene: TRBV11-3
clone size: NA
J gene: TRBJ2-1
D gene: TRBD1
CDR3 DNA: TGTGCCAGCAGCGTGCGACAGGGGTCCTACAATGAGCAGTTCTTC
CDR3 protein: CASSVRQGSYNEQFF

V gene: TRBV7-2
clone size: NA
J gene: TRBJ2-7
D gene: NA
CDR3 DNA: TGTGCCAGCAGCTTAGGGGGGTTGGGGGGCGACGAGCAGTACTTC
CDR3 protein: CASSLGGLGGDEQYF

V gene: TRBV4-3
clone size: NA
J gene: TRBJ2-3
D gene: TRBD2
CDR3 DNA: TGCGCCAGCAGCCTCAGGACTAGCGAGAGCACAGATACGCAGTATTTT
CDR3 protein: CASSLRTSESTDTQYF

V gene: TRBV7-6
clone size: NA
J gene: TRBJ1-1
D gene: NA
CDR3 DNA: TGTGCCAGCAGCTTTTTGGAGGGGCAGGGGCTGAACACTGAAGCTTTCTTT
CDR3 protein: CASSFLEGQGLNTEAFF

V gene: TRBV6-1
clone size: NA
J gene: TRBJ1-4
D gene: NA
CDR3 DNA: TGTGCCAGCAGTGGGGCCCTCGGGGCTTTTAATGAAAAACTGTTTTTT
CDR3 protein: CASSGALGAFNEKLFF

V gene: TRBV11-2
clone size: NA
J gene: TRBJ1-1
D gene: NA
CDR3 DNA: TGTGCCAGCAGCGCAACGGGGGAGGGAGCAAACACTGAAGCTTTCTTT
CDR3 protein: CASSATGEGANTEAFF

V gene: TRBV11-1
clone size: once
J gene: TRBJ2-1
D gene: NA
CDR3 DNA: TGTGCCAGCAGCTTTAGATCACCTTACAATGAGCAGTTCTTC
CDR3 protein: CASSFRSPYNEQFF

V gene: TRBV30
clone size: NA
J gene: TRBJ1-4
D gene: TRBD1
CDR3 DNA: TGTGCCTGGAGTACAGGGGGCGAAAAACTGTTTTTT
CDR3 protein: CAWSTGGEKLFF

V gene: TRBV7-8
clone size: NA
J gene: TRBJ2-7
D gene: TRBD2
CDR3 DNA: TGTGCCAGCAGCTTAGGGGACCTCGGGACTAGCGGCTACGAGCAGTACTTC
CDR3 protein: CASSLGDLGTSGYEQYF